The present entry profiles one T cell receptor beta chain with its context. What it binds is unknown. This specimen comes from a study of cytomegalovirus exposure and HLA in healthy donors. Notes on the study in general: Altogether, some 170 TCR beta chains were recorded as cytomegalovirus-associated. As was reported, the HLA-A and HLA-B alleles of most subjects were accurately predicted from TCR beta sequences.

The CDR3 runs 15 residues. V was trimmed by 0 bases and J by 3 bases, leaving 9 bases between them. Looked up from germline, CDR1 is SGHKS and CDR2 is YYEKEE (reference sequence). This PCR relied on a set of 60 Vbeta primers and 13 Jbeta primers. Measured with immunoSEQ multiplex PCR; TCRdb has only the in-frame clones, and not every one. Here the sample spans 90,000 to 100,000 clones, around 77% being singletons. The receptor comes from a female donor in good health and CMV-seronegative. Sequencing was performed on PBMCs. V and J are TRBV5-5 and TRBJ2-2, with D perhaps matching TRBD2 (6 bases). In DNA form, the CDR3 reads TGTGCCAGCAGCTTGGAAATAGCGGACACCGGGGAGCTGTTTTTT. Protein: CASSLEIADTGELFF.